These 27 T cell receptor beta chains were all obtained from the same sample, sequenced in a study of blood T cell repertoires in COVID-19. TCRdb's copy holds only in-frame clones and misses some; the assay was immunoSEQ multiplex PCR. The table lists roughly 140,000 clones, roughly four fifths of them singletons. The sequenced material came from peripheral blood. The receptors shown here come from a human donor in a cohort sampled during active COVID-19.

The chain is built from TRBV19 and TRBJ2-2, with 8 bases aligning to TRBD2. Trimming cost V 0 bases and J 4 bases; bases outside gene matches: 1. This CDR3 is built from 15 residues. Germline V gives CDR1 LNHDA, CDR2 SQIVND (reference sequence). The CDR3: CASSIEGLVTGELFF. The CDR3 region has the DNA TGTGCCAGTAGTATAGAGGGACTAGTCACCGGGGAGCTGTTTTTT.

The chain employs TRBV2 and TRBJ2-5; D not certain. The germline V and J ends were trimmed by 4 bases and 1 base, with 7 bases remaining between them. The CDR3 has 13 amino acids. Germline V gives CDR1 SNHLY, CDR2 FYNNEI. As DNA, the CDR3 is TGTGCCAGCAGTGGGGCAGCCCAAGAGACCCAGTACTTC. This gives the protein CASSGAAQETQYF.

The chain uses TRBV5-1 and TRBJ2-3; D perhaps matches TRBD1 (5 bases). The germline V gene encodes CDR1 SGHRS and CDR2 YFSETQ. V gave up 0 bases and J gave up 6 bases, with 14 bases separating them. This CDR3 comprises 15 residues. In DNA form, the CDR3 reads TGCGCCAGCAGCTTGGCCTTAGGCAGGGATGATACGCAGTATTTT. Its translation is CASSLALGRDDTQYF.

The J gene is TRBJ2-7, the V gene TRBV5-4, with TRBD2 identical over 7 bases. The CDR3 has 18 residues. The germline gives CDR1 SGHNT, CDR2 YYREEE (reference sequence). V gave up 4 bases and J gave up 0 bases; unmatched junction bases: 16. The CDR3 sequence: CASSRGSSGRMSSYEQYF. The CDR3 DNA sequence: TGTGCCAGCAGCCGGGGGTCTAGCGGTCGGATGAGCTCCTACGAGCAGTACTTC.

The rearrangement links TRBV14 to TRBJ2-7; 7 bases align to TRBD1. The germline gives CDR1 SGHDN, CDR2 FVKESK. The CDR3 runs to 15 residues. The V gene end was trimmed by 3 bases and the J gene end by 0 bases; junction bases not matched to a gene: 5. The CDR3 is CASSHTGTVSYEQYF. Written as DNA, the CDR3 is TGTGCCAGCAGCCATACCGGGACAGTCTCCTACGAGCAGTACTTC.

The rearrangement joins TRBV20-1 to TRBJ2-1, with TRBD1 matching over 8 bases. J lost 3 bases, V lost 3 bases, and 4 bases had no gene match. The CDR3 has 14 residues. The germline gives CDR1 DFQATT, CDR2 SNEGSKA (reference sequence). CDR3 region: CSASPQGGYNEQFF. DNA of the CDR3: TGCAGTGCTAGTCCACAGGGGGGCTACAATGAGCAGTTCTTC.

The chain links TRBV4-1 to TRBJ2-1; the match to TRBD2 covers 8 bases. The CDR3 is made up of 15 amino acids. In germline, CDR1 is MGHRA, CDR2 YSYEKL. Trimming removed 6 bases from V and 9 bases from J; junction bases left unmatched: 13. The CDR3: CASRPGGARGSEQFF. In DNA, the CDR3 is TGCGCCAGCAGGCCCGGGGGGGCGCGAGGCAGTGAGCAGTTCTTC.

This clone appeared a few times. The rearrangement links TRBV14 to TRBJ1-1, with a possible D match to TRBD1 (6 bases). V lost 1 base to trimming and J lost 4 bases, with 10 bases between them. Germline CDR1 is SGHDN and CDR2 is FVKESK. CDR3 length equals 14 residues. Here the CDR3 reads CASSQVRGGTEAFF. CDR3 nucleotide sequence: TGTGCCAGCAGCCAAGTCAGGGGCGGCACTGAAGCTTTCTTT.

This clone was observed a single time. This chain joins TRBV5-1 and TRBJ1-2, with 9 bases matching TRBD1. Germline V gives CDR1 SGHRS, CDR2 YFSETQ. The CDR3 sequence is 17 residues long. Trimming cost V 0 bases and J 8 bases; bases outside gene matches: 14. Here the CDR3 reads CASSLAIPGQGVGGYTF. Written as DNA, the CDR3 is TGCGCCAGCAGCTTGGCTATTCCGGGACAGGGAGTCGGGGGCTACACCTTC.

The CDR3 DNA sequence: TGTGCCAGCTCACCCCCGGGACTAGCGAATGCCGGGGAGCTGTTTTTT. Its protein is CASSPPGLANAGELFF. The genes are TRBV18 and TRBJ2-2; 10 nucleotides line up with TRBD2. Trimming took 3 bases from V and 6 from J; bases not matched to a gene: 7. The germline V gene has CDR1 KGHSH and CDR2 LQKENI. The CDR3 spans 16 residues. The variable domain in full, completed from reference TRBV18 and TRBJ2-2, reads NAGVMQNPRHLVRRRGQEARLRCSPMKGHSHVYWYRQLPEEGLKFMVYLQKENIIDESGMPKERFSAEFPKEGPSILRIQQVVRGDSAAYFCASSPPGLANAGELFFGEGSRLTVL.

The CDR3 is CASSYSQYRGLAKNIQYF. For the CDR3, the DNA is TGTGCCAGCAGTTACTCCCAGTACAGGGGTTTAGCCAAAAACATTCAGTACTTC. The chain has TRBV6-2 or TRBV6-3 and TRBJ2-4; 7 bases line up with TRBD1. V lost 0 bases and J lost 0; bases outside the gene matches: 8. In germline, CDR1 is MNHEY, CDR2 SVGEGT. The CDR3 runs 18 residues.

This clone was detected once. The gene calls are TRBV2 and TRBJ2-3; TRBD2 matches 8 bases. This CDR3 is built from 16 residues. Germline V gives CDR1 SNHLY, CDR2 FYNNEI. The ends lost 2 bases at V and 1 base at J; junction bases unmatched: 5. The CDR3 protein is CASSELGGARTDTQYF. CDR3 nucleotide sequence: TGTGCCAGCAGTGAACTCGGGGGGGCCCGCACAGATACGCAGTATTTT.

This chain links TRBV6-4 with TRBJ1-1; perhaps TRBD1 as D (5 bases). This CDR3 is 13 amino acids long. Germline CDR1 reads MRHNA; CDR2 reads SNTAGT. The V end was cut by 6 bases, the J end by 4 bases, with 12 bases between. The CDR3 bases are TGTGCCAGCAGCGGCAGGGAGGGCACTGAAGCTTTCTTT. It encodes CASSGREGTEAFF.

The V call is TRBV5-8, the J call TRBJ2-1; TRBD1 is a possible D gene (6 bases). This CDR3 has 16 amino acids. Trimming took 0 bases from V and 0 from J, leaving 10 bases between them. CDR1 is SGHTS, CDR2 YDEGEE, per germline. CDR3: CASSLGTVRSYNEQFF. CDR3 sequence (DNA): TGTGCCAGCAGCTTGGGGACAGTCCGCTCCTACAATGAGCAGTTCTTC.

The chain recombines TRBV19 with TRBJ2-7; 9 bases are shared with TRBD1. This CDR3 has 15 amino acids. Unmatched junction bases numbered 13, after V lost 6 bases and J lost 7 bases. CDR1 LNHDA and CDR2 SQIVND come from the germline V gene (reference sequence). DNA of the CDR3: TGTGCCAGTAGCCACAGGGGGCTTCGCCGGAGGGAGCAGTACTTC. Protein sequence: CASSHRGLRRREQYF.

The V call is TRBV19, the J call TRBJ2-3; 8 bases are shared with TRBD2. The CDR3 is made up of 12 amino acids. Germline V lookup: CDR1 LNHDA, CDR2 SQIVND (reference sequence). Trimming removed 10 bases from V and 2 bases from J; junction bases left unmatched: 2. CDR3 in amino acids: CATAGDTDTQYF. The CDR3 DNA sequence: TGTGCCACAGCGGGGGACACAGATACGCAGTATTTT.

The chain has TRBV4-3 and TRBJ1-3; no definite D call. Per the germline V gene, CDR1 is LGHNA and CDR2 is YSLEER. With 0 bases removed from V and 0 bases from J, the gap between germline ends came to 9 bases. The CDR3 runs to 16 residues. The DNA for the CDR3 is TGCGCCAGCAGCCAAGATCGGTGGTCCTCTGGAAACACCATATATTTT. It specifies CASSQDRWSSGNTIYF.

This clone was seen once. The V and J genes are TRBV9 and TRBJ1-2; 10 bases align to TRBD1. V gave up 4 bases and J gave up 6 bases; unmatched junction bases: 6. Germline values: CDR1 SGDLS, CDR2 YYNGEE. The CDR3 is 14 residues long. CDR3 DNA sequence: TGTGCCAGCAGCCTGGGACAGGGGCTTAATGGCTACACCTTC. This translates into CASSLGQGLNGYTF.

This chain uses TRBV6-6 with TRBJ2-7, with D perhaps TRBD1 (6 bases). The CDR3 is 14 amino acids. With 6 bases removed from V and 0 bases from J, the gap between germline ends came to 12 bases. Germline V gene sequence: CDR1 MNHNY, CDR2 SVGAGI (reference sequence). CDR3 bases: TGTGCCAGCAGGGAAGACAGGAGCTCCTACGAGCAGTACTTC. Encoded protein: CASREDRSSYEQYF.

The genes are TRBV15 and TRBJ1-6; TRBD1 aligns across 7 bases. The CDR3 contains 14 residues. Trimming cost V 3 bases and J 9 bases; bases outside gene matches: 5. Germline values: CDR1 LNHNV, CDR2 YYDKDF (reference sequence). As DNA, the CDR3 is TGTGCCACCAGCAGGCGGGACAGTACTTCACCCCTCCACTTT. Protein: CATSRRDSTSPLHF.

CDR3 nucleotide sequence: TGCGCCAGCAGCTTGGATGCGTACCAAGAGACCCAGTACTTC. This codes for CASSLDAYQETQYF. The V call is TRBV5-1, the J call TRBJ2-5, with unresolved D. This CDR3 comprises 14 residues. CDR1 SGHRS and CDR2 YFSETQ come from the germline V gene. V lost 0 bases and J lost 0, with 6 bases in between. Full variable domain (outside the CDR3, taken from reference TRBV5-1 and TRBJ2-5): KAGVTQTPRYLIKTRGQQVTLSCSPISGHRSVSWYQQTPGQGLQFLFEYFSETQRNKGNFPGRFSGRQFSNSRSEMNVSTLELGDSALYLCASSLDAYQETQYFGPGTRLLVL.

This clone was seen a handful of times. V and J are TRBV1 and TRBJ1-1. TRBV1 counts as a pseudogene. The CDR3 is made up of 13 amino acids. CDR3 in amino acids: CTSSQDGGARAFF. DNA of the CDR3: TGCACCAGCAGCCAAGATGGGGGGGCGAGGGCTTTCTTT.

The CDR3 region is CASSLSSGLHSPLHF. The CDR3 region has the DNA TGTGCCAGCAGCTTGTCATCAGGGCTCCATTCACCCCTCCACTTT. This sequence joins TRBV5-6 and TRBJ1-6, with TRBD1 as a possible D gene (5 bases). Germline CDR1 reads SGHDT; CDR2 reads YYEEEE. Trimming shortened V by 1 base and J by 8 bases, and 13 bases separated the two germline ends. The length of the CDR3 is 15 residues. The full variable domain, in which reference TRBV5-6 and TRBJ1-6 provide the parts outside the CDR3, is DAGVTQSPTHLIKTRGQQVTLRCSPKSGHDTVSWYQQALGQGPQFIFQYYEEEERQRGNFPDRFSGHQFPNYSSELNVNALLLGDSALYLCASSLSSGLHSPLHFGNGTRLTVT.

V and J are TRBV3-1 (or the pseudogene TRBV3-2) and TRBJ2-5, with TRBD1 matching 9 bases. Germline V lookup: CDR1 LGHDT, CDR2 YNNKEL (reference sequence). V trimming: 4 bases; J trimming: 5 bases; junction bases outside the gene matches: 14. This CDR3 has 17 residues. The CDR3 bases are TGTGCCAGCAGCCCCCGTAAAGCACAGGGGGCCTGGGAGACCCAGTACTTC. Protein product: CASSPRKAQGAWETQYF.

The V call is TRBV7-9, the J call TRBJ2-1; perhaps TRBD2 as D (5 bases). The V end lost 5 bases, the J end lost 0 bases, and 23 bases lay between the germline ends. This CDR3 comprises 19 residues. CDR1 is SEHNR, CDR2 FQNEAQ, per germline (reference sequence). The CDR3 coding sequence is TGTGCCAGCAGCCCAAGGACTGAAAGGGTTACCAACTCCTACAATGAGCAGTTCTTC. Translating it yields CASSPRTERVTNSYNEQFF.

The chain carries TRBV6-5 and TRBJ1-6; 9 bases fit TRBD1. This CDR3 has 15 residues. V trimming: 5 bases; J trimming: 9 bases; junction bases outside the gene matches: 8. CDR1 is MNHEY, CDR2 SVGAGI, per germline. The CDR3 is CASSQGQGFGSPLHF. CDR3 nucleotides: TGTGCCAGCAGTCAGGGACAGGGATTCGGTTCACCCCTCCACTTT.

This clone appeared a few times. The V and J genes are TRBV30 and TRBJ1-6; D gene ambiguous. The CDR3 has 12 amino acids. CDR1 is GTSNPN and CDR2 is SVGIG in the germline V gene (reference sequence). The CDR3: CAMGRYNSPLHF. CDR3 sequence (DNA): TGTGCAATGGGCCGTTATAATTCACCCCTCCACTTT. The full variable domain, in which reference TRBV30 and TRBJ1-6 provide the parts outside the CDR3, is SQTIHQWPATLVQPVGSPLSLECTVEGTSNPNLYWYRQAAGRGLQLLFYSVGIGQISSEVPQNLSASRPQDRQFILSSKKLLLSDSGFYLCAMGRYNSPLHFGNGTRLTVT.